The sequence of this T cell receptor beta chain was determined in a study of T-cell memory formation after mild COVID-19. Study-level findings and limits: Pre-infection memory harbored some responding clones, suggesting cross-reactive memory joined.

This CDR3 comprises 14 residues. The germline V gene has CDR1 SQVTM and CDR2 ANQGSEA. The ends were cut back, 7 bases at V and 1 base at J, with 16 bases in the middle. One entry per CDR3 protein, called by TCRdb with MiXCR from the 5' RACE reads. The sample records about 250,000 distinct CDR3 sequences, 15% being singletons. This clonotype was observed a few times. The antigen is not known. Sequencing used PBMCs or a T cell subset sorted from them (not recorded which). The chain uses TRBV29-1 and TRBJ1-1; D unresolved. The receptor was derived from an adult woman who had mild COVID-19 (a few samples of this study predate the infection). Cell type and time point are not known. This CDR3 is CSARAGTANTEAFF. In DNA form, the CDR3 reads TGCAGCGCCCGAGCCGGCACAGCGAACACTGAAGCTTTCTTT. Filled out from reference TRBV29-1 and TRBJ1-1, the complete variable domain reads SAVISQKPSRDICQRGTSLTIQCQVDSQVTMMFWYRQQPGQSLTLIATANQGSEATYESGFVIDKFPISRPNLTFSTLTVSNMSPEDSSIYLCSARAGTANTEAFFGQGTRLTVV.